This T cell receptor beta chain was documented in a study of cytomegalovirus exposure and HLA in healthy donors. Study results and limitations: Productive status was seen about 87% or about 30% of the time for most TCR beta V segments in an earlier analysis. In a later analysis, TCR beta V- and J-gene trimming was associated with a missense DCLRE1C variant. Serostatus for CMV was the only available immune exposure information.

As concerns this clone: Its antigen is as yet unknown.

Germline loops: CDR1 SGDLS, CDR2 YYNGEE. V trimming: 4 bases; J trimming: 2 bases; junction bases outside the gene matches: 14. CDR3 length: 18 residues. A multiplex PCR was run with 60 Vbeta primers and 13 Jbeta primers. Sequenced by immunoSEQ multiplex PCR; TCRdb stores in-frame clones only, minus some. The sample lists approximately 170,000 clones; 65% to 85% were seen once. This chain joins TRBV9 and TRBJ2-5; 10 bases are shared with TRBD2. The TCR was taken from a woman in her 40s in good health and CMV-seropositive. The sequencing input was PBMCs. CDR3: CASSPGRRLAGLQETQYF. In nucleotides, the CDR3 is TGTGCCAGCAGCCCCGGTCGTCGACTAGCGGGTCTTCAAGAGACCCAGTACTTC.